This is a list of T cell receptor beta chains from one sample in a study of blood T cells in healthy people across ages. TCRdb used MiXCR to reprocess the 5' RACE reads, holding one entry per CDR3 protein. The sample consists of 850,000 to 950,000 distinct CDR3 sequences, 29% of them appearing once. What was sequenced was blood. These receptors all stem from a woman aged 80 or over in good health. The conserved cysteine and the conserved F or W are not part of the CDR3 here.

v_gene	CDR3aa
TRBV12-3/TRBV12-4	ASGQAGTGEIADAQY
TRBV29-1	SVEIRGFEQF
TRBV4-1	ASSQVSGEQY
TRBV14	ASSGTGGPYEQY
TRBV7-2	ASSLRRGPNEKLF
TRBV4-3	ASSRAGTGFGETQY
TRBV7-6	ASSPAAGAYEQY
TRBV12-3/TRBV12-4	ASSWTSGGLRADTQY
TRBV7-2	ASSLGGLANEQF
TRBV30	AWGPSTSGTYNEQF
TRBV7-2	ASNFRLAGVNEQF
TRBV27	ASSLGQGLGPQH
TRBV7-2	ASSSSQATNEKLF
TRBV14	VSSSLAGGRNIQY
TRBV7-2	ASSLAGTHQETQY
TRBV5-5	ASSPPGTHTDTQY
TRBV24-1	ATRDDVRNYGYT
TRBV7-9	ASSLVSSEQY
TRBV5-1	ASSPDPWAAQY
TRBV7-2	ASSLQAGASDTQY
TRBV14	ASSQGRTGGGGYT
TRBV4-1	ASSRGESDEQF
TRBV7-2	ASSRISTGELF
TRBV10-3	AISESWKQETQY
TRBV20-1	SASGLGETQY